One T cell receptor beta chain is described in this entry. No cognate antigen has been identified for it. One base away there is no much larger clone; base qualities are not given. This sample also contains other DNA sequences that code for the same CDR3. The entry originates in a study of T cells in localized non-small cell lung cancer (dated by TCRdb to 2018 to 2020). Background for the entire study: Comparing tumors with uninvolved tumor-adjacent lungs, the study looked at the T cell repertoires of a few hundred patients with early-stage NSCLC. The cohort consisted of a few hundred treatment-naive NSCLC patients whose localized lung tumors had been resected. NSCLC patients had a mean age of approximately 66 years, and fewer than 150 were male and 107 female. Overall results and qualifications from the work: Uninvolved tumor-adjacent lung showed the highest T cell clonality, higher than tumor, which suggests more focused antigenic responses in the uninvolved tumor-adjacent lung. A median of around 50 of the top 100 tumor clones turned up in the paired uninvolved adjacent lung, and some 28 of those clones also ranked among the top 100 of that same adjacent lung. Because the study design was exploratory, TCR variables were selected using unadjusted p-values without false-discovery rate correction. Higher T cell density in blood was associated with longer overall survival, whereas higher clonality in adjacent lung was associated with shorter survival. Because multi-region tumor sequencing was not done, intratumor heterogeneity could not be ruled out.

At diagnosis, peripheral blood, uninvolved tumor-adjacent lung and tumor were collected and were preserved as a mix of fresh-frozen and FFPE material. Blood samples were analyzed as peripheral blood mononuclear cells for TCR repertoire profiling. The immunoSEQ Assay was used to sequence TCR beta CDR3 regions from DNA. Per the source publication's procedure: T cell density was computed as TCR beta template counts normalized to usable DNA estimated by amplifying housekeeping genes. Using the preseqR package, richness was estimated by extrapolating to 120,000 templates for tissue samples and 400,000 templates for PBMC samples. Clonality was calculated as one minus Pielou's evenness. Tissue-enriched TCRs were identified by differential abundance testing using productive amino-acid clonotypes, minimum total count 5 and alpha 0.1. The Jaccard Index and the Morisita Overlap Index were used to measure repertoire overlap between compartments. TCR beta CDR3s were clustered by GLIPH together with public tetramer-defined viral CDR3s, and at least three viral sequences plus V-gene enrichment were required for viral motifs. Imported from immuneACCESS, the table was reduced by TCRdb to in-frame sequences with V and J called. These copies leave out some clones; in studies compared against another copy, an unresolved V gene accounts for under half, and the cause of the remainder is not known. V and J calls and clone size are copied from that table; D and trimming were computed from the DNA. This sample has around 96,000 clones in its table, and roughly 91% of those were observed once. Clones ranked in the top ten supply about 4% of the sample.

The clonotype comes from a woman aged 35-75 years with stage II squamous cell lung carcinoma. Specimen: PBMCs, collected before any cancer treatment.

The sequenced DNA: TGCGCCAGCAGCCAAGAATTTGGGGCAGCCAACACCGGGGAGCTGTTTTTT. Its protein is CASSQEFGAANTGELFF. Recombination joined TRBV4-1 with TRBJ2-2, with a weak D call of TRBD1 (5 bases match). CDR1 and CDR2 (MGHRA, YSYEKL) derive from the germline V gene. V loses 0 bases of germline sequence and J loses 2 bases, and the interval between the two ends is 13 bases. The CDR3 covers 17 residues, taking in both the cysteine and the phenylalanine. Here the CDR3 DNA is all that survives: 51 bases in frame from base 1.